A single sample gave rise to the 27 T cell receptor beta chains below, sequenced in a study of shared clonotypes between healthy human individuals. The protocol was immunoSEQ multiplex PCR, while the TCRdb copy is restricted to in-frame clones and leaves out a portion. Found here are about 670,000 clones, about three quarters of them singletons; the top ten hold 1.8%. The specimen sequenced was memory CD4+ T cells sorted from blood. The subset: CD45RA-negative fraction. Receptor source: a woman aged 25 to 39 in good health.

This chain joins TRBV7-2 and TRBJ1-2, with D hard to call. From germline, CDR1 is SGHTA and CDR2 FQGNSA. The CDR3 totals 16 residues. Trimming removed 1 base at V and 3 bases at J, with 15 bases between. The CDR3 nucleotides are TGTGCCAGCAGCTTAGTGTTATGGCAGAACCACTATGGCTACACCTTC. Protein: CASSLVLWQNHYGYTF.

This chain connects TRBV27 to TRBJ2-1; tentative D call: TRBD2 (6 bases). The CDR3 is 15 residues long. CDR1 is MNHEY and CDR2 is SMNVEV in the germline V gene (reference sequence). V gave up 6 bases and J gave up 3 bases, with 15 bases separating them. CDR3 in amino acids: CASRPRTGVYNEQFF. In nucleotides, the CDR3 is TGTGCCAGCAGGCCCCGGACGGGAGTCTACAATGAGCAGTTCTTC.

The rearrangement uses TRBV29-1 and TRBJ2-7; TRBD1 aligns across 7 bases. Germline V gene data show CDR1 as SQVTM and CDR2 as ANQGSEA. CDR3 length equals 13 residues. J lost 6 bases, V lost 7 bases, and 12 bases had no gene match. CDR3 loop: CSAKGQFDSEQYF. The CDR3 coding sequence is TGCAGCGCCAAGGGACAGTTCGATAGCGAGCAGTACTTC.

The chain combines TRBV13 with TRBJ2-5; D is ambiguous. The V end lost 2 bases, the J end lost 2 bases, and 18 bases lay between the germline ends. The CDR3 has 17 residues. Germline values: CDR1 PRHDT, CDR2 FYEKMQ (reference sequence). The CDR3 is CASSLRSSSPAQETQYF. CDR3 in DNA: TGTGCCAGCAGCTTACGGAGTTCGTCCCCCGCACAAGAGACCCAGTACTTC. Full variable domain (missing parts from reference TRBV13 and TRBJ2-5): AAGVIQSPRHLIKEKRETATLKCYPIPRHDTVYWYQQGPGQDPQFLISFYEKMQSDKGSIPDRFSAQQFSDYHSELNMSSLELGDSALYFCASSLRSSSPAQETQYFGPGTRLLVL.

This clone was seen a single time. The chain carries TRBV5-1 and TRBJ2-3; 9 bases line up with TRBD2. Germline V gene lookup returns CDR1 SGHRS and CDR2 YFSETQ. This CDR3 region has 17 residues. V shed 2 bases, J shed 3 bases, and the junction held 10 bases outside the gene matches. The CDR3 is CASSFSVAGDFTDTQYF. In nucleotides, the CDR3 is TGCGCCAGCAGCTTTTCCGTAGCGGGAGATTTTACAGATACGCAGTATTTT.

Concerning this clone: Different DNA sequences within this sample yield the same CDR3. In DNA, the CDR3 is TGTGCCAGCAGTCCGGGACAGGGCAACGAGCAGTACTTC. Translation gives CASSPGQGNEQYF. The genes are TRBV28 and TRBJ2-7; TRBD1 matches 9 bases. Trimming took 5 bases from V and 5 from J; bases not matched to a gene: 4. Germline CDR1 is MDHEN and CDR2 is SYDVKM. This CDR3 is built from 13 residues.

The chain uses TRBV5-1 and TRBJ2-6; 9 nucleotides line up with TRBD1. V shed 2 bases and J 0 bases; nucleotides not matched to a gene: 9. The CDR3 spans 19 residues. Germline CDR1 SGHRS, CDR2 YFSETQ. CDR3 residues: CASSFTQTGGSSGANVLTF. The CDR3 DNA reads as TGCGCCAGCAGCTTTACACAGACAGGGGGAAGCTCTGGGGCCAACGTCCTGACTTTC.

The chain is built from TRBV5-8 and TRBJ2-1, with 9 nucleotides matching TRBD2. V dropped 0 bases and J dropped 8; count of bases not matched to a gene: 9. The CDR3 covers 16 residues. Germline CDR1 SGHTS, CDR2 YDEGEE. CDR3 loop: CASSLGLGTSIYEQFF. CDR3 nucleotides: TGTGCCAGCAGCTTGGGTCTGGGGACTAGCATATATGAGCAGTTCTTC.

A word on this clone: This CDR3 is also generated by other DNA sequences in the sample. V gene TRBV5-1 combines with J gene TRBJ2-1; 7 nucleotides match TRBD2. Germline CDR1 SGHRS, CDR2 YFSETQ. The length of the CDR3 is 15 residues. Trimming cost V 4 bases and J 1 base; bases outside gene matches: 5. The DNA for the CDR3 is TGCGCCAGCAGCGTATCTAGCGGTTCCTACAATGAGCAGTTCTTC. It codes for CASSVSSGSYNEQFF.

The rearrangement links TRBV11-3 to TRBJ2-3; possibly TRBD1 for D (5 bases). The CDR3 is 14 amino acids. V lost 3 bases to trimming and J lost 3 bases, with 10 bases between them. Looked up from germline, CDR1 is SGHNT and CDR2 is YENEEA. Here the CDR3 reads CASSFRGGTDTQYF. CDR3 in DNA: TGTGCCAGCAGCTTTAGGGGTGGAACAGATACGCAGTATTTT.

This clone was seen only once. The chain links TRBV28 to TRBJ2-5; D may be TRBD2 (5 bases). V shed 5 bases and J shed 3 bases, with 7 bases lying between them. Germline V CDR1 and CDR2: MDHEN, SYDVKM. The CDR3 extends over 12 amino acids. CDR3 in DNA: TGTGCCAGCAGTGGGCGGGAAGAGACCCAGTACTTC. It yields the protein CASSGREETQYF.

This clone was observed once. In DNA, the CDR3 is TGTGCCAGCTCACCGACCCTAGCGGGATCCTACGAGCAGTACTTC. Residues: CASSPTLAGSYEQYF. The genes are TRBV18 and TRBJ2-7, with 9 bases fitting TRBD2. After removal of 3 bases from V and 1 base from J, the junction contained 4 bases not matched to a gene. The CDR3 consists of 15 residues. The germline V gene encodes CDR1 KGHSH and CDR2 LQKENI.

V is TRBV7-9 and J is TRBJ2-5; 12 nucleotides line up with TRBD2. With V trimmed by 2 bases and J by 5 bases, 9 bases remained unmatched. The CDR3 sequence is 17 residues long. Looked up from germline, CDR1 is SEHNR and CDR2 is FQNEAQ (reference sequence). In nucleotides, the CDR3 is TGTGCCAGCAGCTTATTCATAACTAGCGGGAGGTTCGAGACCCAGTACTTC. Residues: CASSLFITSGRFETQYF.

The chain couples TRBV7-9 to TRBJ2-5, with a possible D match to TRBD1 (6 bases). CDR3 size: 14 residues. Per germline, CDR1 SEHNR and CDR2 FQNEAQ (reference sequence). Trimming cost V 4 bases and J 4 bases, with 13 bases left between them. This CDR3 reads CASSYHRVSETQYF. CDR3 DNA: TGTGCCAGCAGCTATCACAGGGTGTCAGAGACCCAGTACTTC.

This clone has only a few counts. The chain joins TRBV2 to TRBJ1-5; D is undetermined. With 6 bases removed from V and 6 bases from J, the gap between germline ends came to 15 bases. Germline V gene sequence: CDR1 SNHLY, CDR2 FYNNEI. CDR3 size: 14 residues. The CDR3 nucleotides are TGTGCCAGCAGGGCGGACCCAGGAAGTCAGCCCCAGCATTTT. Translated: CASRADPGSQPQHF.

V usage is TRBV29-1 and J usage is TRBJ2-3; 7 bases map to TRBD2. The CDR3 is 15 residues long. J lost 2 bases, V lost 2 bases, and 7 bases had no gene match. Germline V gives CDR1 SQVTM, CDR2 ANQGSEA. DNA for the CDR3: TGCAGCGTTGAAATTTCTAGCGGCCCCACAGATACGCAGTATTTT. It codes for CSVEISSGPTDTQYF.

This sequence joins TRBV27 and TRBJ2-1; no definite D call. The CDR3 consists of 14 residues. V was cut by 3 bases and J by 2 bases, with 8 bases left in between. Germline V lookup: CDR1 MNHEY, CDR2 SMNVEV (reference sequence). The CDR3 spells CASSFLSPYNEQFF. The CDR3 coding sequence is TGTGCCAGCAGTTTTCTATCCCCCTACAATGAGCAGTTCTTC.

V gene TRBV21-1 combines with J gene TRBJ1-5. TRBV21-1 is listed as a pseudogene. This CDR3 is 13 amino acids long. The CDR3 here is CASRDGNFGPQHF. CDR3 DNA: TGTGCCAGCAGAGATGGGAATTTTGGGCCCCAGCATTTT.

The gene calls are TRBV9 and TRBJ2-1; TRBD1 might be the D (5 bases). V dropped 3 bases and J dropped 8 bases, with 15 bases sitting between them. Germline loops: CDR1 SGDLS, CDR2 YYNGEE. The CDR3 totals 14 residues. For the CDR3, the DNA is TGTGCCAGCAGCGCCGCTGGGGCCTGGGATGAGCAGTTCTTC. The encoded protein is CASSAAGAWDEQFF.

This chain joins TRBV29-1 and TRBJ2-1; D might be TRBD1 or TRBD2, each matching 7 bases. Trimming pared 5 bases from V and 6 bases from J, leaving 14 bases between. The CDR3 has 13 amino acids. The V gene's germline CDR1 is SQVTM and CDR2 ANQGSEA. The CDR3: CSVRQGGGNEQFF. The CDR3 coding sequence is TGCAGCGTTCGACAGGGAGGGGGCAATGAGCAGTTCTTC.

The V and J genes are TRBV18 and TRBJ2-5, with D tentatively TRBD2 (6 bases). Between the trimmed V and J ends, which lost 2 bases and 2 bases, there was a span of 18 bases. The CDR3 has 17 amino acids. The germline V gene has CDR1 KGHSH and CDR2 LQKENI. CDR3 in amino acids: CASSPSRLAREQETQYF. Here the CDR3 DNA reads TGTGCCAGCTCACCATCGAGGCTAGCACGGGAGCAAGAGACCCAGTACTTC.

This clone was picked up one time. The J gene is TRBJ2-5, the V gene TRBV6-5, with D possibly matching TRBD2 (5 bases). Trimming left V 2 bases short and J 4 bases short, with 11 bases between. Germline assignment: CDR1 MNHEY and CDR2 SVGAGI. The CDR3 extends over 14 amino acids. This CDR3 reads CASSYGAARETQYF. The CDR3 DNA is TGTGCCAGCAGTTACGGAGCGGCTCGAGAGACCCAGTACTTC.

The V and J genes are TRBV2 and TRBJ2-7; D is perhaps TRBD2 (6 bases). This CDR3 spans 15 amino acids. With 4 bases removed from V and 2 bases from J, the gap between germline ends came to 15 bases. Germline CDR1 SNHLY, CDR2 FYNNEI. The CDR3 bases are TGTGCCAGCAGTGGGAGGGCCTCGGGACCCTACGAGCAGTACTTC. This translates into CASSGRASGPYEQYF.

The chain carries TRBV18 and TRBJ2-1; a possible D gene is TRBD2 (6 bases). The CDR3 consists of 15 residues. Trimming pared 8 bases from V and 6 bases from J, leaving 20 bases between. From germline, CDR1 is KGHSH and CDR2 LQKENI. The CDR3 DNA reads TGTGCCAGCCACGATCCGGGAGAGTTGGGCAATGAGCAGTTCTTC. Its translation is CASHDPGELGNEQFF.

Regarding this clone: This CDR3 is also generated by other DNA sequences in the sample. The genes are TRBV2 and TRBJ2-3, with D possibly matching TRBD2 (6 bases). The germline CDR1 and CDR2 sequences are SNHLY and FYNNEI. This CDR3 is built from 16 residues. V was trimmed by 0 bases and J by 2 bases, leaving 12 bases between them. CDR3 sequence reads: CASSEASAGSTDTQYF. Here the CDR3 DNA reads TGTGCCAGCAGTGAAGCGTCGGCGGGATCCACAGATACGCAGTATTTT.

The genes are TRBV29-1 and TRBJ1-1; possibly TRBD1 for D (5 bases). The CDR3 extends over 12 amino acids. CDR1 is SQVTM and CDR2 is ANQGSEA in the germline V gene. V was shortened by 4 bases and J by 10 bases, with 16 bases between the two germline ends. CDR3 sequence: CSVGGGDRVAFF. Written as DNA, the CDR3 is TGCAGCGTTGGAGGAGGGGATCGGGTAGCTTTCTTT.

This clone turned up a few times. The gene calls are TRBV28 and TRBJ1-1; tentative D call: TRBD1 (6 bases). The CDR3 covers 12 residues. Germline V gives CDR1 MDHEN, CDR2 SYDVKM. Trimming removed 4 bases from V and 11 bases from J, with 14 bases in between. The CDR3 reads CASSSTGLSAFF. The CDR3 nucleotides are TGTGCCAGCAGTTCAACAGGGTTGTCGGCTTTCTTT.